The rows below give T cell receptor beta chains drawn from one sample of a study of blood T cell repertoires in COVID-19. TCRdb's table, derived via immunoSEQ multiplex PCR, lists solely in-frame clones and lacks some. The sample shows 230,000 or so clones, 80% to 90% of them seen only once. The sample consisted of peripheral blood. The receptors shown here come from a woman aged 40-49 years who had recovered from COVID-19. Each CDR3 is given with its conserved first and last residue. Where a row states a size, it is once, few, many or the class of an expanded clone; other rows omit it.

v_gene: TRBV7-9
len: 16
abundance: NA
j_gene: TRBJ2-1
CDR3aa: CASEALPGLEVDEQFF

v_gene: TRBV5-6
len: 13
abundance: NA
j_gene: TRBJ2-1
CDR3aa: CASSLYRGNEQFF

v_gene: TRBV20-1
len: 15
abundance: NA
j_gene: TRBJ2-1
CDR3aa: CSASLPAGSYNEQFF

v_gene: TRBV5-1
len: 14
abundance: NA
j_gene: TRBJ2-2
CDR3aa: CASSRGQGTGELFF

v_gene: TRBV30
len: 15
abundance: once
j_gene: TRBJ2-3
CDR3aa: CAWSVLAGATDTQYF

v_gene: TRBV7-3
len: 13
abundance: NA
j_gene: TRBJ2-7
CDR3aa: CASSPSRSYEQYF

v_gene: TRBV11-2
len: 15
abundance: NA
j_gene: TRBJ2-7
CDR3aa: CASRANRGQPYEQYF

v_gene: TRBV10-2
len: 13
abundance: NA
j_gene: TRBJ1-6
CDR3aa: CASSGTANSPLHF

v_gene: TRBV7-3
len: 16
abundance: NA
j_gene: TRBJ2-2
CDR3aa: CASSLLSGGNTGELFF

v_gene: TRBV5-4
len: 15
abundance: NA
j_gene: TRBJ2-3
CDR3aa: CASSSELTLTDTQYF

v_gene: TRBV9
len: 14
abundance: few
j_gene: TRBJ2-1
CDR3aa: CASSVAGGWNEQFF

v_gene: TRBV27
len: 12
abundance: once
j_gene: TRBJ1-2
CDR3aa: CASSPPGGGYTF

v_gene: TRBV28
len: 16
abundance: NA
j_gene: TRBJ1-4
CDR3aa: CATAGQGTPTNEKLFF

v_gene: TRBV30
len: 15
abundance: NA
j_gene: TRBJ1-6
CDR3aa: CAWSESGFYNSPLHF

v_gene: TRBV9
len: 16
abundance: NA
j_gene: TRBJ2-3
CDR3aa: CASSVAMDRDSHTQYF

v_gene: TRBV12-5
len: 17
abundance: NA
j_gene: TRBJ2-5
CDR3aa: CASGLWASGRAGETQYF

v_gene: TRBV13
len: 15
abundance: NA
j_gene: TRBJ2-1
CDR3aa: CASRLGLADKNEQFF

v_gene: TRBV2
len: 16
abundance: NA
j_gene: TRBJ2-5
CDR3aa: CASREGGGAFQETQYF

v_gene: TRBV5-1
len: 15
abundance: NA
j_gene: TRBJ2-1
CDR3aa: CASSLGWGEYNEQFF

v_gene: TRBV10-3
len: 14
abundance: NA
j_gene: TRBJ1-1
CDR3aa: CAISEAAQGLEAFF

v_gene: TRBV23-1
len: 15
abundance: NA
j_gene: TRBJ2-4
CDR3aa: CASSQFSVAKNIQYF

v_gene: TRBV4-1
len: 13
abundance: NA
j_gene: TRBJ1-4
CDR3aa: CASSQDSNEKLFF

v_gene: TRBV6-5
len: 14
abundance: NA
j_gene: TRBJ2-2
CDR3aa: CASSRTLGPGELFF

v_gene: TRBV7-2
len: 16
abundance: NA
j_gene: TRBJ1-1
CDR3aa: CASSFSATVGRAEAFF

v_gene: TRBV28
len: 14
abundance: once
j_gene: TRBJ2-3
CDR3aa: CASMAGGPTDTQYF

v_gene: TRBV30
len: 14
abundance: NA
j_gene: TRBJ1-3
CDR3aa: CAWTQGAHGNTIYF

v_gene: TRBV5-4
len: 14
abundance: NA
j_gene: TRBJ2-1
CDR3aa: CASSRLAGGNEQFF

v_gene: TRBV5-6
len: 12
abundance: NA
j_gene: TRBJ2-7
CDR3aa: CASSLGPDEQYF

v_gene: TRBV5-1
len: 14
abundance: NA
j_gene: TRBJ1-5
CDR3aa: CASSLQGVGQPQHF

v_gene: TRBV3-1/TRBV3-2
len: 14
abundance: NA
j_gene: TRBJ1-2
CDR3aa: CASSQEGGNYGYTF

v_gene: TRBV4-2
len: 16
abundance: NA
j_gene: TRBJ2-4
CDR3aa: CASSQDERGAKNIQYF

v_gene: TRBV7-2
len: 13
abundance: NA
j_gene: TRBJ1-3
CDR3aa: CASRGASGNTIYF

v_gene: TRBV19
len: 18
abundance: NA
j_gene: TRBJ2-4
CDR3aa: CASSIGFTLGQTKNIQYF

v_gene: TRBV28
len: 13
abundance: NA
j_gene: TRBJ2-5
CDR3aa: CASSFGGGETQYF

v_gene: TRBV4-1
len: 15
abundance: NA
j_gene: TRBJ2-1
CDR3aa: CASSQEHSVYNEQFF

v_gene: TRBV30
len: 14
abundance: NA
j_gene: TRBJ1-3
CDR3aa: CAWKGSASGRTIYF

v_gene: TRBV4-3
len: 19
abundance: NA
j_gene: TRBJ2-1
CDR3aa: CASSSRPSGRFSGSNEQFF

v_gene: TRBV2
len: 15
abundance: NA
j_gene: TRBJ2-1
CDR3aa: CASRLAGSAYNEQFF

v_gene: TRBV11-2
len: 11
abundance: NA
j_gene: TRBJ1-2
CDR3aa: CASSPRDGYTF

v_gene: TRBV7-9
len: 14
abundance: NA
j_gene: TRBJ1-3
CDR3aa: CASSLLGSGNTIYF

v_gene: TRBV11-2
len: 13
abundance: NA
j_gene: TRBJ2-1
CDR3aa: CASRGTGYNEQFF